A selection of T cell receptor beta chains follows, all from one sample in a study of CD8 T cells in Susac syndrome. TCRdb re-analysed the immunoSEQ multiplex PCR reads in MiXCR, keeping a single row per CDR3 protein. The sample records 200,000 to 300,000 distinct CDR3 sequences, 90% to 96% being singletons. The sample was CD4+ T cells from PBMCs. All receptors come from a human donor with Susac syndrome. The CDR3 runs from the conserved cysteine through the conserved F or W. D genes are given only for firm matches. Expanded clones get a size class; other rows say once, few or many, or leave the size out.

D: TRBD1; size: .; J: TRBJ2-7; V: TRBV2; DNA: TGTGCCAGCGCCAGGGACAGGGCAAGGGGCTACGAGCAGTACTTC; CDR3: CASARDRARGYEQYF
D: .; size: .; J: TRBJ2-5; V: TRBV10-3; DNA: TGTGCCATCAGTGACAGGGAAGAGACCCAGTACTTC; CDR3: CAISDREETQYF
D: TRBD2; size: .; J: TRBJ2-1; V: TRBV29-1; DNA: TGCAGCGTTGGTCCTCCTAGCGGAGACTACAATGAGCAGTTCTTC; CDR3: CSVGPPSGDYNEQFF
D: .; size: once; J: TRBJ1-1; V: TRBV6-5; DNA: TGTGCCAGCATCAAGGAAGGGGGGGGCACTGAAGCTTTCTTT; CDR3: CASIKEGGGTEAFF
D: .; size: .; J: TRBJ1-5; V: TRBV20-1; DNA: TGCAGTGCTAGTGCAACGGACCCAACACAGCCCCAGCATTTT; CDR3: CSASATDPTQPQHF
D: TRBD1; size: .; J: TRBJ1-4; V: TRBV28; DNA: TGTGCCAGCAGTTTGAGGGGGCGCTCAACTAATGAAAAACTGTTTTTT; CDR3: CASSLRGRSTNEKLFF
D: TRBD1; size: .; J: TRBJ2-3; V: TRBV28; DNA: TGTGCCAGCACTGCAACAGGGGACAACACAGATACGCAGTATTTT; CDR3: CASTATGDNTDTQYF
D: TRBD1; size: .; J: TRBJ2-3; V: TRBV5-1; DNA: TGCGCCAGCAGCTTGGGGGACAGGGGGCCAGATACGCAGTATTTT; CDR3: CASSLGDRGPDTQYF
D: .; size: .; J: TRBJ2-3; V: TRBV24-1; DNA: TGTGCCACCAGTGATTCCACAGATACGCAGTATTTT; CDR3: CATSDSTDTQYF
D: .; size: .; J: TRBJ2-2; V: TRBV28; DNA: TGTGCCAGCAGTTTACTTGGCACCGGGGAGCTGTTTTTT; CDR3: CASSLLGTGELFF
D: TRBD2; size: .; J: TRBJ2-3; V: TRBV20-1; DNA: TGCAGTGCTAGCGGGAGGGTGGGGGATACGCAGTATTTT; CDR3: CSASGRVGDTQYF
D: .; size: .; J: TRBJ1-5; V: TRBV21-1; DNA: TGTGCCAGCAGCAAAAGGGAGAGGGACCTTTTCCGATGGGGCAATCAGCCCCAGCATTTT; CDR3: CASSKRERDLFRWGNQPQHF
D: .; size: once; J: TRBJ2-1; V: TRBV29-1; DNA: TGCAGCGCCGGGACTCCGTCCTACAATGAGCAGTTCTTC; CDR3: CSAGTPSYNEQFF
D: TRBD1; size: .; J: TRBJ2-7; V: TRBV20-1; DNA: TGCAGTGCTGCCAGTGGGGGGACAGGGGTCGGCTACGAGCAGTACTTC; CDR3: CSAASGGTGVGYEQYF
D: TRBD1; size: .; J: TRBJ1-1; V: TRBV27; DNA: TGTGCCAGCAGGGGGACAGGGAAAACTTTCTTT; CDR3: CASRGTGKTFF
D: .; size: .; J: TRBJ2-3; V: TRBV29-1; DNA: TGCAGCGTTGGCAGTCGGTTGACAGATACGCAGTATTTT; CDR3: CSVGSRLTDTQYF
D: TRBD1; size: .; J: TRBJ1-4; V: TRBV24-1; DNA: TGTGCCACCGCTAAAGGACAGGTCGAGGGTGAAAAACTGTTTTTT; CDR3: CATAKGQVEGEKLFF
D: .; size: .; J: TRBJ2-6; V: TRBV2; DNA: TGTGCCAGCGCCCGGGGGTTTGGGGCCAACGTCCTGACTTTC; CDR3: CASARGFGANVLTF
D: TRBD1; size: .; J: TRBJ2-5; V: TRBV9; DNA: TGTGCCAGCAGTGCGACCGGACAGGGGAAGGGCCAAGAGACCCAGTACTTC; CDR3: CASSATGQGKGQETQYF
D: TRBD2; size: .; J: TRBJ2-3; V: TRBV20-1; DNA: TGCAGTGCCGAATGGATGGCAGGCGAGACTAGCGGGAACAGAGATACGCAGTATTTT; CDR3: CSAEWMAGETSGNRDTQYF
D: TRBD2; size: .; J: TRBJ2-7; V: TRBV30; DNA: TGTGCCTGGAGTGCGGGACTAGCGTACCACGAGCAGTACTTC; CDR3: CAWSAGLAYHEQYF
D: TRBD2; size: .; J: TRBJ2-7; V: TRBV2; DNA: TGTGCCAGCACGATAGCGGGAGCGATCCCGTACTTC; CDR3: CASTIAGAIPYF
D: .; size: .; J: TRBJ2-1; V: TRBV5-1; DNA: TGCGCCAGCAGCTTGATGCTCTCCCTCGGCAATGAGCAGTTCTTC; CDR3: CASSLMLSLGNEQFF
D: .; size: .; J: TRBJ2-1; V: TRBV10-1; DNA: TGCGCCAGCAGTGAGGACGGGTTGAATGAGCAGTTCTTC; CDR3: CASSEDGLNEQFF
D: TRBD2; size: .; J: TRBJ2-5; V: TRBV20-1; DNA: TGCAGTGCCGAGACTAGCGAGGAGGAGACCCAGTACTTC; CDR3: CSAETSEEETQYF
D: .; size: .; J: TRBJ2-6; V: TRBV12-2; DNA: TGTGCAAGTCGCCAGCGGGAGCGTATCTCTGGGGCCAACGTCCTGACTTTC; CDR3: CASRQRERISGANVLTF
D: .; size: .; J: TRBJ1-2; V: TRBV7-9; DNA: TGTGCCAGCAGCTGGCCCTGGACAGTCAACTATGGCTACACCTTC; CDR3: CASSWPWTVNYGYTF
D: .; size: .; J: TRBJ1-2; V: TRBV6-5; DNA: TGTGCCAGCAGTTACTCGACTGCGAGCTATGGCTACACCTTC; CDR3: CASSYSTASYGYTF
D: .; size: once; J: TRBJ1-3; V: TRBV20-1; DNA: TGCAGTGCTAGAGATCCCCTTGGAAACACCATATATTTT; CDR3: CSARDPLGNTIYF
D: .; size: .; J: TRBJ2-3; V: TRBV9; DNA: TGTGCCAGCAGCGTAGCCGCGCAGGGGTTGAGCACAGATACGCAGTATTTT; CDR3: CASSVAAQGLSTDTQYF
D: .; size: .; J: TRBJ1-2; V: TRBV20-1; DNA: TGCAGTGCTAGAGACTATGGCTACACCTTC; CDR3: CSARDYGYTF
D: .; size: once; J: TRBJ2-1; V: TRBV7-3; DNA: TGTGCCAGCAGCTCCCCAACCGGGAATGAGCAGTTCTTC; CDR3: CASSSPTGNEQFF
D: TRBD1; size: .; J: TRBJ2-7; V: TRBV30; DNA: TGTGCCTGGAGGATGACAGGGGAATACTACGAGCAGTACTTC; CDR3: CAWRMTGEYYEQYF
D: TRBD1; size: .; J: TRBJ1-2; V: TRBV14; DNA: TGTGCCAGCAGCCAAGGGGGGACAGGGGATGGCTACACCTTC; CDR3: CASSQGGTGDGYTF
D: .; size: few; J: TRBJ1-1; V: TRBV18; DNA: TGTGCCAGCTCACGAACCGGGCGAGACACTGAAGCTTTCTTT; CDR3: CASSRTGRDTEAFF
D: .; size: .; J: TRBJ2-7; V: TRBV4-2; DNA: TGTGCCAGCAGCCAAGATCTGGGGTTCGGGGGCTACGAGCAGTACTTC; CDR3: CASSQDLGFGGYEQYF
D: TRBD2; size: .; J: TRBJ2-1; V: TRBV11-2; DNA: TGTGCCAGCAGCTTAGGGGGACTAGAGCAGTTCTTC; CDR3: CASSLGGLEQFF
D: .; size: .; J: TRBJ2-4; V: TRBV6-6; DNA: TGTGCCAGCACCCCACCAGGGGCCAAAAACATTCAGTACTTC; CDR3: CASTPPGAKNIQYF
D: TRBD1; size: .; J: TRBJ2-1; V: TRBV29-1; DNA: TGCAGCTTCGCAGGGGGTGGGAATGAGCAGTTCTTC; CDR3: CSFAGGGNEQFF
D: .; size: .; J: TRBJ1-5; V: TRBV29-1; DNA: TGCAGCGTTACCGGGCCAGGCCAAAATCAGCCCCAGCATTTT; CDR3: CSVTGPGQNQPQHF
D: .; size: .; J: TRBJ1-2; V: TRBV5-1; DNA: TGCGCCAGCAGCTTCGACAGTTACTATGGCTACACCTTC; CDR3: CASSFDSYYGYTF
D: .; size: .; J: TRBJ1-1; V: TRBV3-1; DNA: TGTGCCAGCAGCCAGGGGGCCCTGAACACTGAAGCTTTCTTT; CDR3: CASSQGALNTEAFF
D: .; size: once; J: TRBJ2-3; V: TRBV6-6; DNA: TGTGCCAGCAGTCACGGGCCCCCTAGCACAGATACGCAGTATTTT; CDR3: CASSHGPPSTDTQYF
D: .; size: .; J: TRBJ2-5; V: TRBV4-2; DNA: TGTGCCAGCAGCCAAGGAGTTGAGGCGATCCAAGAGACCCAGTACTTC; CDR3: CASSQGVEAIQETQYF
D: .; size: .; J: TRBJ1-5; V: TRBV30; DNA: TGTGCCTGGAGTGGGGGGAATCAGCCCCAGCATTTT; CDR3: CAWSGGNQPQHF
D: .; size: .; J: TRBJ2-3; V: TRBV29-1; DNA: TGCAGCGTTGCGGACGTCGGTACAGATACGCAGTATTTT; CDR3: CSVADVGTDTQYF
D: .; size: .; J: TRBJ2-3; V: TRBV20-1; DNA: TGCAGTGCTACCTATCATGGCGTAGGCTCAGATACGCAGTATTTT; CDR3: CSATYHGVGSDTQYF
D: TRBD2; size: .; J: TRBJ2-3; V: TRBV24-1; DNA: TGTGCCACCAGTGCTCAACTAGCGGGAACAGATACGCAGTATTTT; CDR3: CATSAQLAGTDTQYF
D: .; size: .; J: TRBJ2-3; V: TRBV24-1; DNA: TGTGCCACCAGAGGCGTCCCCAAGGATACGCAGTATTTT; CDR3: CATRGVPKDTQYF
D: .; size: .; J: TRBJ2-5; V: TRBV20-1; DNA: TGCAGTGCGACGGACCAGACCCAGTACTTC; CDR3: CSATDQTQYF
D: .; size: once; J: TRBJ1-1; V: TRBV28; DNA: TGTGCCAGCGTACCAGGGCTGAACACTGAAGCTTTCTTT; CDR3: CASVPGLNTEAFF
D: .; size: .; J: TRBJ1-2; V: TRBV25-1; DNA: TGTGCCAGCAGTGAATACGGACCAACACAGTATGGCTACACCTTC; CDR3: CASSEYGPTQYGYTF
D: TRBD2; size: .; J: TRBJ2-7; V: TRBV7-6; DNA: TGTGCCAGCAGCATCTCAGCGGGAGGTATCAGCGAGCAGTACTTC; CDR3: CASSISAGGISEQYF
D: TRBD2; size: .; J: TRBJ2-3; V: TRBV7-2; DNA: TGTGCCAGCAGCAAAAAAGTGGGACTAGCGACGAGCACAGATACGCAGTATTTT; CDR3: CASSKKVGLATSTDTQYF
D: TRBD2; size: .; J: TRBJ2-7; V: TRBV29-1; DNA: TGCAGCGCCGGGGGGGGCTCCTACGAGCAGTACTTC; CDR3: CSAGGGSYEQYF
D: .; size: .; J: TRBJ2-5; V: TRBV20-1; DNA: TGCAGTGCTAGAGTACAACCTCTGAACCAAGAGACCCAGTACTTC; CDR3: CSARVQPLNQETQYF
D: TRBD2; size: .; J: TRBJ2-3; V: TRBV30; DNA: TGTGCCTGGGGTCAGCGGGAGCGTACAGATACGCAGTATTTT; CDR3: CAWGQRERTDTQYF
D: .; size: .; J: TRBJ1-5; V: TRBV4-1; DNA: TGCGCCAGCAGCCAAGTCATTGGGACGAAGTATAGCAATCAGCCCCAGCATTTT; CDR3: CASSQVIGTKYSNQPQHF
D: .; size: .; J: TRBJ2-5; V: TRBV7-8; DNA: TGTGCCAGCAGCGATCGACTGCAAGAGACCCAGTACTTC; CDR3: CASSDRLQETQYF